Below, 15 T cell receptor beta chains from the same sample are listed, as sequenced in a study of tumor-infiltrating lymphocytes in primary liver carcinoma. Making TCR beta cDNA involved around 510 ng total RNA and a constant-region primer. What produced the TCR beta libraries was three nested multiplex PCR rounds using slightly modified ARM-PCR. TRBV1-TRBV30 forward primers and a C-beta reverse primer were used in the first two PCR rounds, which each ran for about 9 cycles. TCRdb used MiXCR to reprocess the multiplex PCR reads, holding one entry per CDR3 protein. The sample includes approximately 79,000 distinct CDR3 sequences, about 72% of them seen just once. Unsorted bulk tissue, about 18-31 mg of it, served as the source for co-extraction of RNA and DNA. Material for sequencing was liver tumor tissue from sampling region 4. Subset described: tumor region T4, right-lateral pole. The receptors derive from a man aged 35-49 years with primary liver carcinoma and hepatitis B virus infection.

This clonotype is medium-sized (0.01 to 0.1%). The chain recombines TRBV5-1 with TRBJ2-7; possibly TRBD1 for D (5 bases). V lost 6 bases to trimming and J lost 6 bases, with 13 bases between them. CDR3 length equals 12 residues. Germline assignment: CDR1 SGHRS and CDR2 YFSETQ. CDR3 in DNA: TGCGCCAGCACCGATTTAGGGGCCGAGCAGTACTTC. The encoded protein is CASTDLGAEQYF.

The J gene is TRBJ1-1, the V gene TRBV6-1; no reliable D call. The germline V and J ends were trimmed by 2 bases and 7 bases, with 14 bases remaining between them. Germline V CDR1 and CDR2: MNHNS, SASEGT. The CDR3 is made up of 14 amino acids. In DNA form, the CDR3 reads TGTGCCAGCAGTGAATTGAGCAAGCGAGATGAAGCTTTCTTT. Encoded protein: CASSELSKRDEAFF.

Regarding this clonotype: This may stem from a read error, because a much larger clone lies one nucleotide away. The J gene is TRBJ2-6, the V gene TRBV7-9, with 9 bases identical to TRBD2. CDR1 and CDR2 (germline): SEHNR, FQNEAQ (reference sequence). CDR3 length: 18 residues. V lost 5 bases, J lost 0 bases, and 8 bases stayed unmatched. Here the CDR3 reads CASSLLGLASSGANVLTF. The CDR3 DNA reads TGTGCCAGCAGCCTTCTTGGACTAGCGTCCTCTGGGGCCAACGTCCTGACTTTC.

Of note for this clonotype: This may stem from a read error, because a much larger clone lies one nucleotide away. V is TRBV24-1 and J is TRBJ1-1; D gene uncertain. The CDR3 totals 13 residues. Looked up from germline, CDR1 is KGHDR and CDR2 is SFDVKD. CDR3 residues: CAASAPSGTEAFF. The CDR3 DNA reads TGTGCCGCCAGTGCTCCGTCTGGGACTGAAGCTTTCTTT.

As concerns this clonotype: Because the CDR3 is missing its conserved closing phenylalanine or tryptophan, this is likely a read error. No DNA is shown, since the ends of the CDR3 on it are uncertain; the CDR3 is the one TCRdb lists. V gene TRBV30 combines with J gene TRBJ2-7. Both ends counted, the CDR3 spans 11 residues. In germline, CDR1 is GTSNPN, CDR2 SVGIG (reference sequence). The CDR3: CAWRSAYEQYL.

CDR3 in DNA: TGTGCCAGTAACTTGGATATCGGACTAGCCATGTGTGAGCAGTTCTTC. This sequence encodes CASNLDIGLAMCEQFF. The chain is built from TRBV11-2 and TRBJ2-1, with TRBD2 identical over 8 bases. The CDR3 totals 16 residues. The V and J ends lost 9 bases and 9 bases, in that order; junction bases with no gene match: 19. Germline-derived CDR1 and CDR2 are SGHAT and FQNNGV.

Notes on this clonotype: The conserved phenylalanine or tryptophan is not found at the CDR3 terminus, so this likely reflects a read error. The rearrangement links TRBV29-1 to TRBJ2-7, with D perhaps matching TRBD1 (6 bases). The V end was cut by 6 bases, the J end by 5 bases, with 20 bases between. In germline, CDR1 is SQVTM, CDR2 ANQGSEA. This CDR3 has 14 amino acids. Here the CDR3 DNA reads TGCAGCGTCCGAGGCCTCCAGGGGCCCGACGAGCAGTACTCC. Residues: CSVRGLQGPDEQYS.

This clonotype was observed once. One junction end does not reproduce the germline sequence, and a read error may be involved. This chain connects TRBV5-4 to TRBJ1-1, with 10 bases that match TRBD1. The CDR3 is made up of 16 amino acids. The germline gives CDR1 SGHNT, CDR2 YYREEE (reference sequence). The CDR3 loop is CASSLWTGGMNTEVFF. The CDR3 nucleotides are TGTGCTAGCAGCCTTTGGACAGGGGGGATGAACACTGAAGTTTTCTTT.

Of note for this clonotype: Germline is not matched at one junction end, which may reflect a read error. The chain recombines TRBV11-2 with TRBJ2-1; 7 nucleotides agree with TRBD2. Germline V lookup: CDR1 SGHAT, CDR2 FQNNGV. CDR3 size: 16 residues. The CDR3 region is CASSLSAGGGVNEQLF. The CDR3 DNA follows: TGTGCCAGCAGCTTATCGGCTGGGGGGGGGGTTAATGAGCAGCTCTTC. Filled out from reference TRBV11-2 and TRBJ2-1, the complete variable domain reads EAGVAQSPRYKIIEKRQSVAFWCNPISGHATLYWYQQILGQGPKLLIQFQNNGVVDDSQLPKDRFSAERLKGVDSTLKIQPAKLEDSAVYLCASSLSAGGGVNEQLFGPGTRLTVL.

This clonotype was observed at least ten times. The V and J genes are TRBV7-9 and TRBJ2-1, with 8 nucleotides matching TRBD2. Germline CDR1 and CDR2: SEHNR and FQNEAQ (reference sequence). V gave up 3 bases and J gave up 3 bases; unmatched junction bases: 1. The CDR3 loop spans 14 amino acids. The CDR3 coding sequence is TGTGCCAGCAGCTTCGGGACTAGCTACAATGAGCAGTTCTTC. Protein: CASSFGTSYNEQFF.

This clonotype was recorded only once. One end of the junction fails to match germline, which may point to a read error. This chain links TRBV4-1 with TRBJ1-5; D may be TRBD1 (5 bases). CDR1 and CDR2 (germline): MGHRA, YSYEKL. The CDR3 is 14 amino acids. CDR3 bases: TGCGCTAGCAGCCAAGGGACCGCCAGTCAGCCCCAGCATTTT. This gives the protein CASSQGTASQPQHF.

About this clonotype: A read error is likely, as this CDR3 ends without the conserved phenylalanine or tryptophan. The V and J genes are TRBV5-5 and TRBJ2-1; possible D gene TRBD1, 6 bases. CDR3 size: 16 residues. The germline V gene has CDR1 SGHKS and CDR2 YYEKEE (reference sequence). The CDR3 bases are TGTGCCAGCAGCTCCAGGGGCGGTCGCTCCTACAATGGGCAGTTCATC. Protein: CASSSRGGRSYNGQFI.

Points on this clonotype: This may be a read error, as it is one base from a much larger clone. The rearrangement links TRBV5-1 to TRBJ2-3; D gene ambiguous. The CDR3 is 15 residues long. The ends were cut back, 1 base at V and 6 bases at J, with 15 bases in the middle. Germline assignment: CDR1 SGHRS and CDR2 YFSETQ. The CDR3 region is CASSLCPGQPDTQYF. The DNA for the CDR3 is TGCGCCAGCAGCTTGTGCCCGGGCCAGCCGGATACGCAGTATTTT.

The chain links TRBV29-1 to TRBJ2-5; 8 nucleotides align to TRBD2. V trimming: 8 bases; J trimming: 5 bases; junction bases outside the gene matches: 13. Germline loops: CDR1 SQVTM, CDR2 ANQGSEA. The CDR3 is 14 residues long. The CDR3 DNA sequence: TGCAGCATATCTCATGGGACTAGACAGGAGACCCAGTACTTC. Protein product: CSISHGTRQETQYF.

This clonotype came up a few times. This may come from a read error, since a much larger clone is one base off. The CDR3 here is CSLRQNNEQFF. The CDR3 nucleotides are TGCAGCTTGAGACAGAACAATGAGCAGTTCTTC. V and J are TRBV29-1 and TRBJ2-1; a possible D gene is TRBD1 (5 bases). Trimming cost V 8 bases and J 5 bases, with 10 bases left between them. Looked up from germline, CDR1 is SQVTM and CDR2 is ANQGSEA. This CDR3 has 11 residues.